This T cell receptor (beta chain) comes out of a study of blood T cell repertoires in COVID-19. Study information: Some COVID-19 samples were acute and others convalescent; all came from the United States, Italy and Spain. T cells, B-cell-depleted T cells, or PBMCs supplied cDNA or gDNA.

V was pared by 8 bases and J by 0 bases, with 11 bases between. Germline CDR1 and CDR2: MNHEY and SMNVEV (reference sequence). CDR3 size: 13 residues. In its sample, this clone was seen once. In the authors' workflow: Amplification from reference gene primers served as the basis for estimated nucleated cell counts. Repertoires were generated with immunoSEQ multiplex PCR, while TCRdb's copy carries only in-frame clones and drops some. V and J calls and clone size are those listed in that table; D and trimming were worked out from the DNA. The repertoire holds approximately 300,000 clones, 80% to 90% seen once, with 5.5% to 8% in the top ten. One Seattle source followed patients from active infection through their disease course.

Sequencing was carried out using peripheral blood. This receptor was taken from a woman in her forties or fifties with COVID-19, enrolled during active disease. This sequence joins TRBV27 and TRBJ2-7; D call uncertain. DNA for the CDR3: TGTGCCAGCGCGAGGCCTAGCTCCTACGAGCAGTACTTC. Amino acids: CASARPSSYEQYF.